The 27 T cell receptor beta chains reported below all come from one sample, sequenced in a study of blood T cell repertoires in COVID-19. Data came from immunoSEQ multiplex PCR; TCRdb stores just in-frame clones and leaves some out. The sample records 140,000 to 150,000 clones, almost 85% being singletons. The sample taken for sequencing was peripheral blood. Receptor source: a human donor with acute or convalescent COVID-19. The donor label of this sample is uncertain.

This chain uses TRBV30 with TRBJ1-3, with 7 positions matching TRBD1. The CDR3 length is 14 residues. Germline-derived CDR1 and CDR2 are GTSNPN and SVGIG (reference sequence). Losses at the gene ends were 5 bases for V and 0 bases for J; bases not matched to a gene: 4. CDR3 DNA: TGTGCCTGGGGTGACAGGGCCTCTGGAAACACCATATATTTT. This translates into CAWGDRASGNTIYF.

This clone came up a few times. CDR3 sequence (DNA): TGTGCCAGTAGTCCACAGGGGCCTTTTATGTTTTTT. It yields the protein CASSPQGPFMFF. The chain couples TRBV19 to TRBJ1-4, with 7 positions matching TRBD1. Trimming at V came to 5 bases and at J to 15 bases, leaving 9 bases not matched to a gene. The CDR3 sequence is 12 residues long. Germline V CDR1 and CDR2: LNHDA, SQIVND (reference sequence).

The J gene is TRBJ1-1, the V gene TRBV2; 8 bases map to TRBD1. Germline CDR1 SNHLY, CDR2 FYNNEI. J gave up 2 bases and V 5 bases, and 4 bases lay outside the gene matches. This CDR3 is 14 amino acids long. The chain's CDR3 is CASSRTGKNTEAFF. Written as DNA, the CDR3 is TGTGCCAGCAGTAGGACAGGGAAAAACACTGAAGCTTTCTTT.

The chain links TRBV5-1 to TRBJ1-6; D call uncertain. Trimming cost V 4 bases and J 3 bases, with 11 bases left between them. Germline CDR1 is SGHRS and CDR2 is YFSETQ. The CDR3 consists of 15 residues. This CDR3 reads CASSEPAGYNSPLHF. CDR3 DNA: TGCGCCAGCAGCGAGCCGGCGGGCTATAATTCACCCCTCCACTTT.

This clone came up a few times. This chain uses TRBV4-3 with TRBJ1-3; 7 bases match TRBD1. Germline CDR1 LGHNA, CDR2 YSLEER. This CDR3 is built from 13 residues. V was pared by 4 bases and J by 4 bases, with 1 base of the junction left unmatched. The CDR3 protein is CASSPGQGNTIYF. The CDR3 region has the DNA TGCGCCAGCAGCCCGGGACAGGGAAACACCATATATTTT.

J is TRBJ1-2 and V is TRBV6-5; D is perhaps TRBD1 (6 bases). The CDR3 runs 12 residues. CDR1 MNHEY and CDR2 SVGAGI come from the germline V gene. V gave up 2 bases and J gave up 8 bases, with 9 bases separating them. The DNA for the CDR3 is TGTGCCAGCAGTTACACTACAGGGGGCTACACCTTC. Encoded protein: CASSYTTGGYTF.

This clone occurred a few times. V is TRBV3-1 (or the pseudogene TRBV3-2) and J is TRBJ1-2, with TRBD1 as a possible D gene (5 bases). Per germline, CDR1 LGHDT and CDR2 YNNKEL (reference sequence). V was pared by 1 base and J by 14 bases, with 17 bases between. The CDR3 covers 13 residues. The CDR3 region has the DNA TGTGCCAGCAGCCAAGTAGATAACTCAGGGATTACCTTC. Its translation: CASSQVDNSGITF.

This clone was counted a single time. The chain recombines TRBV5-6 with TRBJ1-1; no clear D. With 2 bases removed from V and 2 bases from J, the gap between germline ends came to 7 bases. The CDR3 spans 13 residues. Looked up from germline, CDR1 is SGHDT and CDR2 is YYEEEE. CDR3 bases: TGTGCCAGCAGCTTTCAGACTAACACTGAAGCTTTCTTT. It encodes CASSFQTNTEAFF.

J is TRBJ1-2 and V is TRBV30; D is undetermined. V was trimmed by 3 bases and J by 0 bases, leaving 14 bases between them. This CDR3 region has 15 residues. The V gene's germline CDR1 is GTSNPN and CDR2 SVGIG (reference sequence). The CDR3 loop is CAWSAGSAPNYGYTF. In DNA form, the CDR3 reads TGTGCCTGGAGCGCGGGGTCTGCCCCTAACTATGGCTACACCTTC.

Points on this clone: Sequence at one end of the junction differs from germline and may be a read error. The CDR3 DNA reads TGTGCCAGTAGTACCACAGCTACCGGACAGGAGCGCTTC. Protein product: CASSTTATGQERF. The chain carries TRBV19 and TRBJ1-2, with 7 nucleotides matching TRBD1. This CDR3 region has 13 residues. Germline V lookup: CDR1 LNHDA, CDR2 SQIVND (reference sequence).

The chain joins TRBV5-1 to TRBJ1-6; D might be TRBD1 (5 bases). Trimming took off 4 bases at V and 0 bases at J, with 14 bases between the two ends. In germline, CDR1 is SGHRS, CDR2 YFSETQ. This CDR3 is built from 17 residues. The CDR3 spells CASSPRQTSSYNSPLHF. Here the CDR3 DNA reads TGCGCCAGCAGCCCGAGACAGACGAGCTCCTATAATTCACCCCTCCACTTT. The full variable domain, completed using reference TRBV5-1 and TRBJ1-6, is KAGVTQTPRYLIKTRGQQVTLSCSPISGHRSVSWYQQTPGQGLQFLFEYFSETQRNKGNFPGRFSGRQFSNSRSEMNVSTLELGDSALYLCASSPRQTSSYNSPLHFGNGTRLTVT.

This CDR3 reads CASSLKPPLAPPRETQYF. CDR3 DNA sequence: TGTGCCAGCAGCTTGAAGCCCCCGCTAGCGCCTCCGAGGGAGACCCAGTACTTC. The V gene is TRBV5-6, the J gene TRBJ2-5; weak D call: TRBD2 (6 bases). With 1 base removed from V and 5 bases from J, the gap between germline ends came to 24 bases. CDR3 size: 18 residues. Germline V gene data show CDR1 as SGHDT and CDR2 as YYEEEE. Combining the CDR3 with reference TRBV5-6 and TRBJ2-5 gives the whole variable domain DAGVTQSPTHLIKTRGQQVTLRCSPKSGHDTVSWYQQALGQGPQFIFQYYEEEERQRGNFPDRFSGHQFPNYSSELNVNALLLGDSALYLCASSLKPPLAPPRETQYFGPGTRLLVL.

This chain connects TRBV3-1 (or the pseudogene TRBV3-2) to TRBJ1-6, with TRBD1 as a possible D gene (5 bases). This CDR3 is 18 amino acids long. CDR1 and CDR2 (germline): LGHDT, YNNKEL (reference sequence). Trimming took off 0 bases at V and 4 bases at J, with 16 bases between the two ends. The CDR3 sequence: CASSQELALGGYNSPLHF. CDR3 in DNA: TGTGCCAGCAGCCAAGAATTGGCCTTGGGGGGATATAATTCACCCCTCCACTTT.

The chain recombines TRBV6-2 or TRBV6-3 with TRBJ1-5; no clear D. There are 18 residues in the CDR3. The V gene's germline CDR1 is MNHEY and CDR2 SVGEGT. Trimming shortened V by 0 bases and J by 2 bases, and 17 bases separated the two germline ends. CDR3 in amino acids: CASSYSIDVVVGNQPQHF. The DNA for the CDR3 is TGTGCCAGCAGTTACTCGATTGATGTGGTAGTCGGCAATCAGCCCCAGCATTTT.

The chain links TRBV7-2 to TRBJ2-3; TRBD1 matches 10 bases. Germline V CDR1 and CDR2: SGHTA, FQGNSA. With V trimmed by 4 bases and J by 4 bases, 2 bases remained unmatched. The CDR3 totals 14 residues. The DNA for the CDR3 is TGTGCCAGCAGCTCCGGGACAGGGGCAGATACGCAGTATTTT. It codes for CASSSGTGADTQYF. Full variable domain (outside the CDR3, taken from reference TRBV7-2 and TRBJ2-3): GAGVSQSPSNKVTEKGKDVELRCDPISGHTALYWYRQSLGQGLEFLIYFQGNSAPDKSGLPSDRFSAERTGGSVSTLTIQRTQQEDSAVYLCASSSGTGADTQYFGPGTRLTVL.

This chain uses TRBV5-1 with TRBJ2-5; 7 bases align to TRBD1. The CDR3 has 14 amino acids. Germline V gives CDR1 SGHRS, CDR2 YFSETQ. The junction had 3 bases not matched to a gene; V was cut back by 2 bases and J by 2 bases. This chain's CDR3 is CASSFNRGQETQYF. CDR3 coding DNA: TGCGCCAGCAGCTTTAACAGGGGACAAGAGACCCAGTACTTC.

V usage is TRBV27 and J usage is TRBJ1-3; the D is unclear. V shed 2 bases and J shed 3 bases, with 8 bases lying between them. This CDR3 region has 14 residues. Germline V gene sequence: CDR1 MNHEY, CDR2 SMNVEV (reference sequence). DNA for the CDR3: TGTGCCAGCAGTTTACGGGGAAGTGGAAACACCATATATTTT. This gives the protein CASSLRGSGNTIYF.

The chain combines TRBV30 with TRBJ1-4, with a possible D match to TRBD1 (6 bases). V lost 0 bases, J lost 7 bases, and 18 bases lay in between. CDR3 length equals 16 residues. Germline V gene sequence: CDR1 GTSNPN, CDR2 SVGIG (reference sequence). For the CDR3, the DNA is TGTGCCTGGAGTGTAGATAGGACAGAGTGGATTGAAAAACTGTTTTTT. Its protein is CAWSVDRTEWIEKLFF.

The chain links TRBV5-4 to TRBJ2-3, with TRBD1 identical over 8 bases. Germline CDR1 and CDR2: SGHNT and YYREEE (reference sequence). The V and J ends lost 3 bases and 5 bases, in that order; junction bases with no gene match: 8. The CDR3 sequence is 15 residues long. The CDR3 loop is CASSSGGATRDTQYF. CDR3 coding DNA: TGTGCCAGCAGCTCAGGGGGCGCAACCAGAGATACGCAGTATTTT.

The chain is built from TRBV11-1 and TRBJ2-5; TRBD1 aligns across 7 bases. Germline assignment: CDR1 SGHAT and CDR2 FQDESV (reference sequence). With V trimmed by 0 bases and J by 7 bases, 8 bases remained unmatched. CDR3 size: 15 residues. CDR3 DNA: TGTGCCAGCAGCTTAGCGGGACAGCAGTCCGGGACCCAGTACTTC. Protein product: CASSLAGQQSGTQYF.

The chain joins TRBV2 to TRBJ2-1; 9 positions agree with TRBD2. CDR1 and CDR2 from the germline V gene are SNHLY and FYNNEI. This CDR3 contains 15 residues. Losses at the gene ends were 4 bases for V and 8 bases for J; bases not matched to a gene: 9. CDR3 in DNA: TGTGCCAGCAGTGGGGGCCCTAGCGGGGTCTATGAGCAGTTCTTC. It specifies CASSGGPSGVYEQFF.

In its sample, this clone was seen a few times. The chain employs TRBV5-1 and TRBJ2-2, with TRBD1 identical over 9 bases. Germline-derived CDR1 and CDR2 are SGHRS and YFSETQ. This CDR3 contains 14 residues. V lost 0 bases, J lost 6 bases, and 0 bases stayed unmatched. The CDR3 DNA reads TGCGCCAGCAGCTTGGGACAGGGGGCCGGGGAGCTGTTTTTT. Translation: CASSLGQGAGELFF.

CDR3 amino acids: CASSPRNRGNTEAFF. Written as DNA, the CDR3 is TGTGCCAGCTCACCACGGAACAGGGGAAACACTGAAGCTTTCTTT. V usage is TRBV18 and J usage is TRBJ1-1; 7 bases match TRBD1. Germline CDR1 KGHSH, CDR2 LQKENI. Trimming at V came to 1 base and at J to 2 bases, leaving 4 bases not matched to a gene. CDR3 length equals 15 residues.

This clone was counted a few times. The rearrangement uses TRBV7-2 and TRBJ1-6; TRBD1 might be the D (5 bases). Germline CDR1 SGHTA, CDR2 FQGNSA. The CDR3 spans 15 residues. Trimming took 1 base from V and 7 from J, leaving 11 bases between them. This chain's CDR3 is CASSLEPAGNSPLHF. The CDR3 DNA reads as TGTGCCAGCAGCTTAGAGCCTGCAGGGAATTCACCCCTCCACTTT. The full variable domain, rest sourced from reference TRBV7-2 and TRBJ1-6, is GAGVSQSPSNKVTEKGKDVELRCDPISGHTALYWYRQSLGQGLEFLIYFQGNSAPDKSGLPSDRFSAERTGGSVSTLTIQRTQQEDSAVYLCASSLEPAGNSPLHFGNGTRLTVT.

This sequence joins TRBV11-2 and TRBJ2-7, with a tentative D call TRBD2 (6 bases). The ends were cut back, 5 bases at V and 3 bases at J, with 26 bases in the middle. Germline assignment: CDR1 SGHAT and CDR2 FQNNGV. The CDR3 is 18 residues long. Written as DNA, the CDR3 is TGTGCCAGCAGCATACCTGGGGTCGCGGCGGGGAGCTACTACGAGCAGTACTTC. It specifies CASSIPGVAAGSYYEQYF.

V gene TRBV11-2 combines with J gene TRBJ1-6; 10 bases line up with TRBD1. The CDR3 has 17 amino acids. CDR1 and CDR2 from the germline V gene are SGHAT and FQNNGV. J lost 10 bases, V lost 4 bases, and 13 bases had no gene match. This chain's CDR3 is CASSSTPTTGGNSPLHF. Here the CDR3 DNA reads TGTGCCAGCAGCTCGACCCCAACGACAGGGGGCAACTCACCCCTCCACTTT.

V and J are TRBV10-3 and TRBJ2-3, with 7 bases aligning to TRBD2. Trimming at V came to 6 bases and at J to 3 bases, leaving 6 bases not matched to a gene. Germline values: CDR1 ENHRY, CDR2 SYGVKD. CDR3 length equals 14 residues. CDR3 loop: CAISKRGLTDTQYF. CDR3 DNA sequence: TGTGCCATCAGCAAGCGGGGTCTAACAGATACGCAGTATTTT.